The rows below give T cell receptor beta chains drawn from one sample of a study of T cells in Graves' hyperthyroidism and ophthalmopathy. In TCRdb, the multiplex PCR reads were re-called with MiXCR into one record per CDR3 protein. The sample lists over 90,000 distinct CDR3 sequences, over 45% seen once, with approximately 27% in the top ten. The sequenced material came from blood. The receptors here all came from a man aged 35 to 55 with Graves' hyperthyroidism. Both conserved end residues are part of each CDR3. The D gene is left open where the match is weak. Only part of the rows carry a size: once, few, many, or a class if the clone is expanded.

clone size	V gene	D gene	J gene	CDR3 DNA	CDR3 protein
.	TRBV11-2	TRBD1	TRBJ2-7	TGTGCCAGCAGCTTAGTGTATTGGACAGGGGAGGAGCAGTACTTC	CASSLVYWTGEEQYF
.	TRBV10-1	TRBD2	TRBJ2-7	TGCGCCAGCAGTGCCAGCGGGACCAGCGGGGTTAGAAACGAGCAGTACTTC	CASSASGTSGVRNEQYF
.	TRBV2	TRBD2	TRBJ2-5	TGTGCCAGCAGGGGACTAGCGGGGGGGGGCACCCAGTACTTC	CASRGLAGGGTQYF
.	TRBV2	.	TRBJ2-7	TGTGCCAGCAAGGGGCGATCCTACGAGCAGTACTTC	CASKGRSYEQYF
.	TRBV2	.	TRBJ1-5	TGTGCCAGTCGAGGTCAGCCTTATGGCAATCAGCCCCAGCATTTT	CASRGQPYGNQPQHF
.	TRBV12-3/TRBV12-4	.	TRBJ1-5	TGTGACAGCAGCCCTAGGAGTAATAAGCCCCAGCATTTT	CDSSPRSNKPQHF
many	TRBV5-4	.	TRBJ2-1	TGTGCCAGCAGCTCGGGGGGCCGGAATGAGCAGTTCTTC	CASSSGGRNEQFF
.	TRBV7-2	TRBD2	TRBJ2-5	TGTGCCAGCAGCCAAGACTGGGGACTAGGCCAAGAGGCCCAGTACTTC	CASSQDWGLGQEAQYF
many	TRBV18	.	TRBJ2-5	TGTGCCAGCTCACCGACAGAAGAGACCCAGTACTTC	CASSPTEETQYF
.	TRBV2	TRBD2	TRBJ2-1	TGTGCCAGCAGTGCCCGTACCCTAGCGGTCTACAATGAGCAGTTCTTC	CASSARTLAVYNEQFF
many	TRBV6-2/TRBV6-3	TRBD1	TRBJ2-5	TGTGCCAGCAGTCGACCTGGGACAGGCCAAGAGACCCAGTACTTC	CASSRPGTGQETQYF
many	TRBV2	.	TRBJ1-5	TGTGCCAGCAGCTCCCCCGGGGGATATAGCAATCAGCCCCAGCATTTT	CASSSPGGYSNQPQHF
many	TRBV19	TRBD1	TRBJ1-5	TGTGCCAGTAGTCGATACGGGGCAGGGGGATCCAATCAGCCCCAGCATTTT	CASSRYGAGGSNQPQHF
many	TRBV11-2	.	TRBJ2-2	TGTGCCAGCAGCTTACGTTCACAGGAAAACACCGGGGAGCTGTTTTTT	CASSLRSQENTGELFF
many	TRBV12-3/TRBV12-4	.	TRBJ2-5	TGTGCCAGCAGTTTCCCGCCTCCGGAGACCCAGTACTTC	CASSFPPPETQYF